Below, 30 T cell receptor beta chains from the same sample are listed, as sequenced in a study of monozygotic twins with inflammatory bowel disease. TCRdb reprocessed the 5' RACE reads, with one entry per CDR3 protein and no DNA. This sample's table has 200,000 to 250,000 distinct CDR3 sequences. Input material: blood. These receptor sequences come from a human donor with ulcerative colitis or Crohn's disease, or a healthy co-twin of an affected twin (not recorded which).

The chain carries TRBV5-1 and TRBJ2-7; TCRdb reports TRBD2, a call that lacks DNA to check it against. The CDR3 runs 14 residues. Per the germline V gene, CDR1 is SGHRS and CDR2 is YFSETQ. The CDR3 here is CASSSGTGLREQYF.

The chain joins TRBV5-1 to TRBJ2-5; the TCRdb call, TRBD1, lacks DNA for checking. Germline values: CDR1 SGHRS, CDR2 YFSETQ. CDR3 length equals 14 residues. The CDR3 sequence is CASSGAGLQETQYF.

The chain carries TRBV2 and TRBJ1-1. The CDR3 runs 14 residues. CDR1 is SNHLY, CDR2 FYNNEI, per germline. The CDR3 spells CASIRGPVTTEAFF.

V usage is TRBV18 and J usage is TRBJ2-3. Germline values: CDR1 KGHSH, CDR2 LQKENI. The CDR3 has 12 amino acids. This CDR3 is CASSPPWDTQYF. Combining the CDR3 with reference TRBV18 and TRBJ2-3 gives the whole variable domain NAGVMQNPRHLVRRRGQEARLRCSPMKGHSHVYWYRQLPEEGLKFMVYLQKENIIDESGMPKERFSAEFPKEGPSILRIQQVVRGDSAAYFCASSPPWDTQYFGPGTRLTVL.

CDR3 in amino acids: CASSLTYGASTGELFF. This chain joins TRBV5-1 and TRBJ2-2; TCRdb proposes TRBD1, but this gene call is untestable without DNA. The CDR3 covers 16 residues. The germline gives CDR1 SGHRS, CDR2 YFSETQ.

The rearrangement joins TRBV21-1 to TRBJ1-5; TCRdb returns TRBD1, unconfirmable since there is no DNA. TRBV21-1 is an annotated pseudogene. The CDR3 totals 15 residues. The CDR3 reads CASSKDREGNQPQHF.

The CDR3 reads CASSTIGGEDSPLHF. V and J are TRBV18 and TRBJ1-6. Germline CDR1 KGHSH, CDR2 LQKENI. The CDR3 consists of 15 residues. Looking up the rest from reference TRBV18 and TRBJ1-6 gives the full variable domain: NAGVMQNPRHLVRRRGQEARLRCSPMKGHSHVYWYRQLPEEGLKFMVYLQKENIIDESGMPKERFSAEFPKEGPSILRIQQVVRGDSAAYFCASSTIGGEDSPLHFGNGTRLTVT.

The chain is built from TRBV7-9 and TRBJ2-1. Germline V lookup: CDR1 SEHNR, CDR2 FQNEAQ (reference sequence). The CDR3 sequence is 11 residues long. The CDR3 loop reads CASSADPKEFF.

The chain has TRBV5-1 and TRBJ2-1; TCRdb lists TRBD1, though no DNA is available to test this call. The germline V gene has CDR1 SGHRS and CDR2 YFSETQ. CDR3 length equals 14 residues. CDR3 residues: CASSRPSAYNEQFF.

This chain uses TRBV2 with TRBJ2-7; without DNA, the TCRdb call of TRBD2 cannot be checked. The CDR3 extends over 16 amino acids. The germline CDR1 and CDR2 sequences are SNHLY and FYNNEI. The CDR3 loop reads CASSERVGLTAYEQYF.

The chain employs TRBV20-1 and TRBJ2-5; as DNA is missing, the TRBD2 call by TCRdb cannot be tested. Germline V gene sequence: CDR1 DFQATT, CDR2 SNEGSKA (reference sequence). CDR3 length: 15 amino acids. This chain's CDR3 is CSARAAMTVMETQYF.

The chain couples TRBV5-1 to TRBJ2-1; TCRdb's assignment of TRBD2 cannot be checked, as there is no DNA. This CDR3 comprises 13 residues. Germline values: CDR1 SGHRS, CDR2 YFSETQ. CDR3 sequence reads: CASSPIGGDEQFF.

J is TRBJ2-5 and V is TRBV5-1; as DNA is missing, the TRBD2 call by TCRdb cannot be tested. Germline V gives CDR1 SGHRS, CDR2 YFSETQ. CDR3 length equals 12 residues. CDR3 sequence: CASSRPGADRDF. Using reference TRBV5-1 and TRBJ2-5 for the parts outside the CDR3, the full variable domain is KAGVTQTPRYLIKTRGQQVTLSCSPISGHRSVSWYQQTPGQGLQFLFEYFSETQRNKGNFPGRFSGRQFSNSRSEMNVSTLELGDSALYLCASSRPGADRDFGPGTRLLVL.

The gene calls are TRBV12-3 or TRBV12-4 and TRBJ1-3. This CDR3 spans 14 amino acids. The CDR3: CASSFQGSGNTIYF.

This chain's CDR3 is CSARVWASSSYEQYF. This chain links TRBV20-1 with TRBJ2-7. This CDR3 is built from 15 residues. The germline V gene has CDR1 DFQATT and CDR2 SNEGSKA (reference sequence).

The chain has TRBV12-3 or TRBV12-4 and TRBJ1-6; the TCRdb D gene call, TRBD1, has no DNA to confirm it. The CDR3 has 17 residues. CDR3 region: CASSSQMGTVSNSPLHF.

The CDR3 sequence is CASSESGAYYEQYF. The chain carries TRBV6-1 and TRBJ2-7; lacking DNA, the TRBD1 call made by TCRdb goes unchecked. This CDR3 has 14 amino acids. Germline assignment: CDR1 MNHNS and CDR2 SASEGT.

The V gene is TRBV5-1, the J gene TRBJ2-3; TCRdb's D call of TRBD1 is untestable without DNA. There are 14 residues in the CDR3. The germline V gene encodes CDR1 SGHRS and CDR2 YFSETQ. The chain's CDR3 is CASSLWQGTDTQYF.

The chain couples TRBV20-1 to TRBJ1-1. The germline V gene encodes CDR1 DFQATT and CDR2 SNEGSKA (reference sequence). This CDR3 spans 11 amino acids. Here the CDR3 reads CSPDGVTEAFF.

CDR3 region: CSARESRGGEGNTIYF. V usage is TRBV20-1 and J usage is TRBJ1-3; TCRdb's assignment of TRBD1 cannot be checked, as there is no DNA. The germline V gene has CDR1 DFQATT and CDR2 SNEGSKA (reference sequence). There are 16 residues in the CDR3.

The chain carries TRBV7-8 and TRBJ2-7; without DNA, the TCRdb call of TRBD2 cannot be checked. The CDR3 spans 13 residues. Germline V gene lookup returns CDR1 SGHVS and CDR2 FQNEAQ. CDR3 loop: CASSLAGGDEQYF.

The genes are TRBV2 and TRBJ1-6; TCRdb calls TRBD1, which cannot be checked without DNA. The CDR3 spans 15 residues. The germline V gene has CDR1 SNHLY and CDR2 FYNNEI. The CDR3 is CASSGQGSYNSPLHF.

The rearrangement joins TRBV5-4 to TRBJ2-3. Germline loops: CDR1 SGHNT, CDR2 YYREEE (reference sequence). This CDR3 comprises 13 residues. The CDR3 sequence is CASSLGFADTQYF. The full variable domain, with the rest looked up from reference TRBV5-4 and TRBJ2-3, is ETGVTQSPTHLIKTRGQQVTLRCSSQSGHNTVSWYQQALGQGPQFIFQYYREEENGRGNFPPRFSGLQFPNYSSELNVNALELDDSALYLCASSLGFADTQYFGPGTRLTVL.

The chain employs TRBV6-4 and TRBJ2-1; TCRdb indicates TRBD2, and absent DNA this call remains unverified. Germline V lookup: CDR1 MRHNA, CDR2 SNTAGT. CDR3 length equals 16 residues. The CDR3 protein is CASSDSASGGYNEQFF.

The chain links TRBV5-1 to TRBJ2-1; TCRdb designates TRBD1, a call that cannot be tested without DNA. Germline CDR1 and CDR2: SGHRS and YFSETQ. This CDR3 contains 16 residues. The CDR3 spells CASSLAVGGPYNEQFF. The full variable domain, its missing parts supplied by reference TRBV5-1 and TRBJ2-1, is KAGVTQTPRYLIKTRGQQVTLSCSPISGHRSVSWYQQTPGQGLQFLFEYFSETQRNKGNFPGRFSGRQFSNSRSEMNVSTLELGDSALYLCASSLAVGGPYNEQFFGPGTRLTVL.

This rearrangement joins TRBV7-2 to TRBJ2-7; TCRdb's D call, TRBD2, is unchecked because there is no DNA. The CDR3 covers 14 residues. Per the germline V gene, CDR1 is SGHTA and CDR2 is FQGNSA. The CDR3 protein is CASSFTSGGYEQYF.

This sequence joins TRBV6-5 and TRBJ2-5; TCRdb's D gene call, TRBD1, goes unchecked for lack of DNA. The CDR3 contains 15 residues. CDR1 MNHEY and CDR2 SVGAGI come from the germline V gene. CDR3 region: CASSFLRGPQETQYF.

The gene calls are TRBV10-3 and TRBJ1-5. This CDR3 is built from 15 residues. CDR1 is ENHRY, CDR2 SYGVKD, per germline. The CDR3 sequence: CAISDRRGDNQPQHF.

The J gene is TRBJ2-3, the V gene TRBV13. This CDR3 has 11 residues. Germline V gene lookup returns CDR1 PRHDT and CDR2 FYEKMQ (reference sequence). The CDR3 loop reads CASKIGDTQYF.

V and J are TRBV7-9 and TRBJ1-3. Germline values: CDR1 SEHNR, CDR2 FQNEAQ (reference sequence). This CDR3 has 14 residues. CDR3 region: CASSLIQIGNTIYF.